The 22 T cell receptor beta chains below come from one sample, sequenced in a study of cytomegalovirus exposure and HLA in healthy donors. Amplification used 60 Vbeta primers and 13 Jbeta primers. Sequencing was performed with immunoSEQ multiplex PCR; in TCRdb, only in-frame clones are kept and a portion is missing. The table has roughly 100,000 clones, around 9.6% seen once. The sample comprised PBMCs. The receptors here all came from a man aged 50 to 60 in good health and CMV-seropositive.

The chain is built from TRBV30 and TRBJ2-5; 9 nucleotides agree with TRBD2. Germline CDR1 is GTSNPN and CDR2 is SVGIG (reference sequence). The CDR3 loop spans 14 amino acids. J gave up 1 base and V 2 bases, and 2 bases lay outside the gene matches. The CDR3, as DNA: TGTGCCTGGAGTTTTAGCGGGAGCCAAGAGACCCAGTACTTC. This sequence encodes CAWSFSGSQETQYF.

This clone appeared a few times. The rearrangement uses TRBV5-1 and TRBJ2-7; TRBD1 matches at 7 bases. CDR3 length: 15 residues. Germline values: CDR1 SGHRS, CDR2 YFSETQ. After removal of 3 bases from V and 4 bases from J, the junction contained 10 bases not matched to a gene. The CDR3 bases are TGCGCCAGCAGCTCACAGGGGCCCCGCGGATACGAGCAGTACTTC. It is translated as CASSSQGPRGYEQYF.

This clone showed up just a few times. The rearrangement links TRBV10-3 to TRBJ2-7; 8 positions agree with TRBD1. The CDR3 loop spans 14 amino acids. Germline assignment: CDR1 ENHRY and CDR2 SYGVKD. The V and J ends lost 3 bases and 5 bases, in that order; junction bases with no gene match: 6. CDR3 sequence reads: CAISDRQGFHEQYF. The CDR3 region has the DNA TGTGCCATCAGTGACCGACAGGGGTTCCACGAGCAGTACTTC.

V gene TRBV6-5 combines with J gene TRBJ2-7, with a tentative D call TRBD1 (5 bases). The germline V gene encodes CDR1 MNHEY and CDR2 SVGAGI. The CDR3 runs to 13 residues. Trimming stripped 4 bases from V and 6 bases from J, with 13 bases between. CDR3 bases: TGTGCCAGCAGTTGGGGCGTGGGCGGCGAGCAGTACTTC. This encodes CASSWGVGGEQYF.

This chain uses TRBV5-1 with TRBJ2-6; 10 bases agree with TRBD1. With V trimmed by 3 bases and J by 0 bases, 12 bases remained unmatched. The CDR3 runs to 20 residues. Germline CDR1 and CDR2: SGHRS and YFSETQ. CDR3 nucleotide sequence: TGCGCCAGCAGCTCAGCCAACACCGGGACAGGGGCCTCTGGGGCCAACGTCCTGACTTTC. Translating gives CASSSANTGTGASGANVLTF. Full variable domain (missing parts from reference TRBV5-1 and TRBJ2-6): KAGVTQTPRYLIKTRGQQVTLSCSPISGHRSVSWYQQTPGQGLQFLFEYFSETQRNKGNFPGRFSGRQFSNSRSEMNVSTLELGDSALYLCASSSANTGTGASGANVLTFGAGSRLTVL.

This chain connects TRBV5-1 to TRBJ2-6; D not resolved. The CDR3 is 16 residues long. Trimming shortened V by 0 bases and J by 0 bases, and 7 bases separated the two germline ends. Per the germline V gene, CDR1 is SGHRS and CDR2 is YFSETQ. The chain's CDR3 is CASSLGASSGANVLTF. Here the CDR3 DNA reads TGCGCCAGCAGCTTGGGAGCCTCCTCTGGGGCCAACGTCCTGACTTTC.

This clone has more than one count but fewer than ten. The rearrangement joins TRBV11-2 to TRBJ2-1; 11 positions match TRBD2. The CDR3 loop spans 16 amino acids. Germline V lookup: CDR1 SGHAT, CDR2 FQNNGV. V gave up 5 bases and J gave up 7 bases; unmatched junction bases: 10. The CDR3 DNA reads as TGTGCCAGCAGCGGGCTTGTGCTAGCGGGAGGTAATGAGCAGTTCTTC. This gives the protein CASSGLVLAGGNEQFF.

This sequence joins TRBV4-2 and TRBJ2-3; 16 bases agree with TRBD2. The CDR3 extends over 20 amino acids. J gave up 1 base and V 0 bases, and 7 bases lay outside the gene matches. The germline CDR1 and CDR2 sequences are LGHNA and YNFKEQ. CDR3 DNA: TGTGCCAGCAGCCAAGATTATAGGGGACTAGCGGGAGGGCGCACAGATACGCAGTATTTT. Translating it yields CASSQDYRGLAGGRTDTQYF.

This clone has only a few counts. The chain combines TRBV30 with TRBJ2-5, with D possibly being TRBD2 (5 bases). Germline CDR1 reads GTSNPN; CDR2 reads SVGIG (reference sequence). This CDR3 contains 12 residues. Trimming pared 3 bases from V and 1 base from J, leaving 6 bases between. CDR3 coding DNA: TGTGCCTGGAGACTAGGCCAAGAGACCCAGTACTTC. Encoded protein: CAWRLGQETQYF. The complete variable domain, with remaining parts taken from reference TRBV30 and TRBJ2-5, reads SQTIHQWPATLVQPVGSPLSLECTVEGTSNPNLYWYRQAAGRGLQLLFYSVGIGQISSEVPQNLSASRPQDRQFILSSKKLLLSDSGFYLCAWRLGQETQYFGPGTRLLVL.

The chain has TRBV12-1 and TRBJ1-1; TRBD1 reflects the table's D call only, with no check against the DNA. TRBV12-1 is a listed pseudogene. This CDR3 is built from 15 residues. Here the CDR3 reads CASGGASPMNTEAFF. DNA for the CDR3: TGTGCCAGCGGTGGGGCGAGCCCTATGAACACTGAAGCTTTCTTT.

This clone showed up just a few times. V is TRBV20-1 and J is TRBJ2-7; TRBD2 aligns across 7 bases. V lost 3 bases, J lost 7 bases, and 0 bases stayed unmatched. This CDR3 has 10 residues. Germline CDR1 is DFQATT and CDR2 is SNEGSKA (reference sequence). The CDR3 reads CSASSGEQYF. CDR3 coding DNA: TGCAGTGCTAGTAGCGGGGAGCAGTACTTC.

As DNA, the CDR3 is TGTGCCAGCAGCGTAGAGCCGGTGTGGAGCACAGATACGCAGTATTTT. Amino acids: CASSVEPVWSTDTQYF. This rearrangement joins TRBV9 to TRBJ2-3; D gene ambiguous. This CDR3 comprises 16 residues. The germline V and J ends were trimmed by 0 bases and 0 bases, with 11 bases remaining between them. Germline-derived CDR1 and CDR2 are SGDLS and YYNGEE.

The rearrangement links TRBV28 to TRBJ1-5, with 8 bases fitting TRBD1. Losses at the gene ends were 4 bases for V and 1 base for J; bases not matched to a gene: 6. Germline V gene sequence: CDR1 MDHEN, CDR2 SYDVKM. The CDR3 length is 16 residues. This chain's CDR3 is CASSSSGQGSNQPQHF. CDR3 coding DNA: TGTGCCAGCAGTTCTTCCGGACAGGGCAGCAATCAGCCCCAGCATTTT. The complete variable domain, with remaining parts taken from reference TRBV28 and TRBJ1-5, reads DVKVTQSSRYLVKRTGEKVFLECVQDMDHENMFWYRQDPGLGLRLIYFSYDVKMKEKGDIPEGYSVSREKKERFSLILESASTNQTSMYLCASSSSGQGSNQPQHFGDGTRLSIL.

The rearrangement uses TRBV7-2 and TRBJ2-5, with 7 nucleotides matching TRBD2. CDR3 length equals 16 residues. V lost 1 base and J lost 4; bases outside the gene matches: 9. Germline V gives CDR1 SGHTA, CDR2 FQGNSA. CDR3 in amino acids: CASSLGSSGEAETQYF. CDR3 nucleotides: TGTGCCAGCAGCTTAGGTTCTAGCGGAGAGGCAGAGACCCAGTACTTC.

The chain employs TRBV27 and TRBJ2-7; 7 bases are shared with TRBD2. V was pared by 4 bases and J by 2 bases, with 11 bases of the junction left unmatched. This CDR3 is built from 16 residues. Germline values: CDR1 MNHEY, CDR2 SMNVEV (reference sequence). The CDR3 DNA is TGTGCCAGCAGTTCGAAGCCGCCGCTAGCGGCCTACGAGCAGTACTTC. Protein: CASSSKPPLAAYEQYF.

This clone was detected a few times. CDR3 in amino acids: CASRRQGANTEAFF. The CDR3 DNA sequence: TGTGCCAGCAGAAGGCAGGGGGCCAACACTGAAGCTTTCTTT. The genes are TRBV27 and TRBJ1-1; 8 positions match TRBD1. V lost 6 bases, J lost 2 bases, and 5 bases stayed unmatched. Per germline, CDR1 MNHEY and CDR2 SMNVEV (reference sequence). CDR3 length: 14 amino acids.

The sample holds a few counts of this clone. The chain recombines TRBV11-2 with TRBJ2-3; D unresolved. With 5 bases removed from V and 5 bases from J, the gap between germline ends came to 8 bases. Per the germline V gene, CDR1 is SGHAT and CDR2 is FQNNGV. The CDR3 spans 12 residues. Written as DNA, the CDR3 is TGTGCCAGCAGCCCCTCGGGAGATACGCAGTATTTT. It specifies CASSPSGDTQYF.

This rearrangement joins TRBV27 to TRBJ1-2; 7 bases agree with TRBD1. V shed 2 bases, J shed 4 bases, and the junction held 4 bases outside the gene matches. The CDR3 covers 14 residues. The germline V gene has CDR1 MNHEY and CDR2 SMNVEV (reference sequence). Written as DNA, the CDR3 is TGTGCCAGCAGTTTAGTTCCAGGGGGCTATGGCTACACCTTC. As protein: CASSLVPGGYGYTF.

The chain has TRBV28 and TRBJ1-2; no firm D call. The CDR3 spans 13 residues. Germline loops: CDR1 MDHEN, CDR2 SYDVKM. V was cut by 6 bases and J by 4 bases, with 12 bases left in between. CDR3 sequence: CASSNGRVYGYTF. In DNA form, the CDR3 reads TGTGCCAGCAGCAACGGTCGGGTCTATGGCTACACCTTC.

V usage is TRBV11-2 and J usage is TRBJ2-4, with D possibly TRBD2 on 5 matching bases. CDR1 SGHAT and CDR2 FQNNGV come from the germline V gene. V lost 5 bases and J 0 bases, leaving 14 bases between the germline ends. This CDR3 spans 16 amino acids. CDR3 in amino acids: CASSAPGNIAKNIQYF. As DNA, the CDR3 is TGTGCCAGCAGCGCGCCGGGAAACATAGCCAAAAACATTCAGTACTTC.

The rearrangement links TRBV5-6 to TRBJ1-1, with D perhaps TRBD1 (5 bases). Trimming pared 4 bases from V and 6 bases from J, leaving 10 bases between. CDR1 and CDR2 (germline): SGHDT, YYEEEE. The CDR3 covers 12 residues. DNA for the CDR3: TGTGCCAGCAGCGGCCAGGGCCCTGAAGCTTTCTTT. Encoded protein: CASSGQGPEAFF.

DNA for the CDR3: TGTGCCAGCAGCTTTCCGGGACAGGGATACGAGCAGTACTTC. Protein: CASSFPGQGYEQYF. This sequence joins TRBV5-5 and TRBJ2-7; 9 bases map to TRBD1. The length of the CDR3 is 14 residues. From germline, CDR1 is SGHKS and CDR2 YYEKEE (reference sequence). With V trimmed by 2 bases and J by 4 bases, 4 bases remained unmatched. Based on the CDR3 plus reference TRBV5-5 and TRBJ2-7, the full variable domain is DAGVTQSPTHLIKTRGQQVTLRCSPISGHKSVSWYQQVLGQGPQFIFQYYEKEERGRGNFPDRFSARQFPNYSSELNVNALLLGDSALYLCASSFPGQGYEQYFGPGTRLTVT.